The 21 T cell receptor beta chains below were found in one sample sequenced in a study of response to subunit inactivated influenza vaccine. Via MiXCR, TCRdb re-called the RT-PCR reads, giving one row per CDR3 protein. The sample lists roughly 650,000 distinct CDR3 sequences, roughly 14% occurring once. This specimen was PBMCs from blood, taken 11 to 12 days after vaccination. The source of these receptors is a man between 45 and 60 years old who received an inactivated influenza vaccine.

The J gene is TRBJ1-5, the V gene TRBV5-1, with a tentative D call TRBD1 (5 bases). V lost 4 bases, J lost 3 bases, and 14 bases lay in between. The CDR3 length is 15 residues. Germline CDR1 is SGHRS and CDR2 is YFSETQ. The CDR3 nucleotides read TGCGCCAGCAGCGCCACCACAGGTTACAATCAGCCCCAGCATTTT. Its translation is CASSATTGYNQPQHF.

The sample holds a few counts of this clonotype. CDR3 in DNA: TGTGCCATCAGCGAAGGACAGGGGGCAAGAGAGACCCAGTACTTC. This translates into CAISEGQGARETQYF. The chain employs TRBV10-3 and TRBJ2-5; 11 nucleotides align to TRBD1. Trimming took 6 bases from V and 4 from J; bases not matched to a gene: 7. The germline V gene has CDR1 ENHRY and CDR2 SYGVKD. The CDR3 contains 15 residues.

This clonotype was seen only a few times. CDR3 nucleotide sequence: TGTGCCAGCAGTGAAGCGGCCCACGAGCAGTACTTC. Translating it yields CASSEAAHEQYF. This chain joins TRBV6-1 and TRBJ2-7; D gene uncertain. V shed 0 bases and J shed 5 bases, with 5 bases lying between them. The germline CDR1 and CDR2 sequences are MNHNS and SASEGT. The CDR3 is 12 residues long.

The chain couples TRBV20-1 to TRBJ2-2; 7 bases fit TRBD2. The CDR3 contains 15 residues. Germline CDR1 reads DFQATT; CDR2 reads SNEGSKA (reference sequence). V lost 0 bases and J lost 5; bases outside the gene matches: 6. The CDR3 sequence is CSARDGGGRTGELFF. The CDR3 DNA reads as TGCAGTGCTAGAGATGGGGGAGGGCGAACCGGGGAGCTGTTTTTT.

This rearrangement joins TRBV28 to TRBJ2-1; D call uncertain. The CDR3 consists of 13 residues. V gave up 6 bases and J gave up 8 bases, with 14 bases separating them. Germline CDR1 MDHEN, CDR2 SYDVKM. CDR3 nucleotide sequence: TGTGCCAGCAGCTTGGTTCGAATAGATGAGCAGTTCTTC. It codes for CASSLVRIDEQFF.

This clonotype was recorded many times. The chain has TRBV12-3 or TRBV12-4 and TRBJ1-5; no firm D call. CDR3 length equals 11 residues. Trimming removed 5 bases from V and 11 bases from J, with 10 bases in between. The CDR3 loop reads CASSRGPSQHF. The CDR3 region has the DNA TGTGCCAGCAGTCGCGGTCCCTCCCAGCATTTT.

This clonotype has ten or more counts. The chain joins TRBV6-6 to TRBJ2-7; D call uncertain. CDR3 size: 13 residues. The germline gives CDR1 MNHNY, CDR2 SVGAGI (reference sequence). V lost 2 bases to trimming and J lost 3 bases, with 8 bases between them. This CDR3 reads CASSYGLNYEQYF. The CDR3 region has the DNA TGTGCCAGCAGTTACGGGCTAAACTACGAGCAGTACTTC.

In this sample, this clonotype turned up many times. V is TRBV7-9 and J is TRBJ2-1, with TRBD1 identical over 8 bases. Trimming removed 5 bases from V and 4 bases from J; junction bases left unmatched: 10. CDR1 and CDR2 from the germline V gene are SEHNR and FQNEAQ (reference sequence). This CDR3 spans 16 amino acids. CDR3 sequence (DNA): TGTGCCAGCAGCGCATACAGGGGGACCCTATACAATGAGCAGTTCTTC. The encoded protein is CASSAYRGTLYNEQFF.

The V call is TRBV29-1, the J call TRBJ1-1, with D perhaps TRBD1 (6 bases). With 6 bases removed from V and 2 bases from J, the gap between germline ends came to 13 bases. The CDR3 length is 13 residues. Germline V lookup: CDR1 SQVTM, CDR2 ANQGSEA. CDR3 bases: TGCAGCGTGTCGGGACAAATTAACACTGAAGCTTTCTTT. Protein sequence: CSVSGQINTEAFF.

This clonotype was counted a few times. The gene calls are TRBV18 and TRBJ2-2; no definite D call. Germline V gene data show CDR1 as KGHSH and CDR2 as LQKENI. This CDR3 is 14 amino acids long. V was cut by 1 base and J by 1 base, with 4 bases left in between. CDR3 protein: CASSPQQNTGELFF. The CDR3 nucleotides are TGTGCCAGCTCACCACAACAGAACACCGGGGAGCTGTTTTTT.

This sequence joins TRBV12-3 or TRBV12-4 and TRBJ1-1; no reliable D call. Deletions cut 1 base from V and 2 bases from J, with 11 bases between. This CDR3 comprises 15 residues. CDR3 in DNA: TGTGCCAGCAGTTTAGGGCCAAGGATAAACACTGAAGCTTTCTTT. It encodes CASSLGPRINTEAFF.

This clonotype was recorded at least ten times. This chain connects TRBV3-1 to TRBJ1-1; D might be TRBD1 (5 bases). Trimming stripped 1 base from V and 3 bases from J, with 9 bases between. The length of the CDR3 is 14 residues. CDR1 and CDR2 (germline): LGHDT, YNNKEL (reference sequence). This CDR3 is CASSQGWGDTEAFF. In DNA form, the CDR3 reads TGTGCCAGCAGCCAAGGTTGGGGGGACACTGAAGCTTTCTTT.

This clonotype was counted a few times. V gene TRBV4-3 combines with J gene TRBJ1-6, with D tentatively TRBD1 (5 bases). V was trimmed by 0 bases and J by 4 bases, leaving 13 bases between them. Germline lookup yields CDR1 LGHNA and CDR2 YSLEER. This CDR3 comprises 17 residues. The CDR3 DNA is TGCGCCAGCAGCCAAGAGTATGGGGCAGGGTATAATTCACCCCTCCACTTT. Protein product: CASSQEYGAGYNSPLHF.

The rearrangement links TRBV5-1 to TRBJ2-5; 12 bases align to TRBD1. The CDR3 consists of 16 residues. Germline CDR1 and CDR2: SGHRS and YFSETQ. V lost 4 bases to trimming and J lost 1 base; unmatched junction nucleotides: 5. This CDR3 reads CASSLGTGGRQETQYF. Here the CDR3 DNA reads TGCGCCAGCAGCCTAGGGACAGGGGGCCGCCAAGAGACCCAGTACTTC. Full variable domain (outside the CDR3, taken from reference TRBV5-1 and TRBJ2-5): KAGVTQTPRYLIKTRGQQVTLSCSPISGHRSVSWYQQTPGQGLQFLFEYFSETQRNKGNFPGRFSGRQFSNSRSEMNVSTLELGDSALYLCASSLGTGGRQETQYFGPGTRLLVL.

This clonotype has ten or more counts. J is TRBJ1-5 and V is TRBV11-1; D unclear. The CDR3 has 19 amino acids. Germline V gene lookup returns CDR1 SGHAT and CDR2 FQDESV (reference sequence). V lost 2 bases and J lost 0, with 20 bases in between. CDR3 loop: CASSLHTYGRENSNQPQHF. For the CDR3, the DNA is TGTGCCAGCAGCTTACACACTTACGGACGGGAGAATAGCAATCAGCCCCAGCATTTT.

This clonotype was observed a few times. The CDR3 loop is CSAGGGSRTEAFF. CDR3 coding DNA: TGCAGCGCTGGGGGGGGGTCGCGCACTGAAGCTTTCTTT. The chain uses TRBV29-1 and TRBJ1-1; tentatively, D is TRBD1 (5 bases). Germline V gene sequence: CDR1 SQVTM, CDR2 ANQGSEA. This CDR3 contains 13 residues. The V gene lost 7 bases and the J gene lost 4 bases, with 16 bases spanning the gap. The full variable domain, with the rest looked up from reference TRBV29-1 and TRBJ1-1, is SAVISQKPSRDICQRGTSLTIQCQVDSQVTMMFWYRQQPGQSLTLIATANQGSEATYESGFVIDKFPISRPNLTFSTLTVSNMSPEDSSIYLCSAGGGSRTEAFFGQGTRLTVV.

This clonotype was seen only a few times. V is TRBV12-3 or TRBV12-4 and J is TRBJ2-7; maybe TRBD1 (6 bases). This CDR3 contains 14 residues. Trimming stripped 6 bases from V and 2 bases from J, with 14 bases between. DNA for the CDR3: TGTGCCAGCAGCCGGACAGAGAGCCCCTACGAGCAGTACTTC. The encoded protein is CASSRTESPYEQYF.

This chain connects TRBV5-1 to TRBJ2-3; TRBD2 might be the D (5 bases). Per germline, CDR1 SGHRS and CDR2 YFSETQ. The ends were cut back, 6 bases at V and 4 bases at J, with 15 bases in the middle. This CDR3 comprises 14 residues. The CDR3 reads CASTSSFGADTQYF. CDR3 DNA: TGCGCCAGCACCTCTAGCTTCGGCGCAGATACGCAGTATTTT.

The chain recombines TRBV6-5 with TRBJ1-5, with D uncertain. Germline V gene sequence: CDR1 MNHEY, CDR2 SVGAGI. The ends were cut back, 5 bases at V and 5 bases at J, with 10 bases in the middle. CDR3 length: 13 residues. The CDR3 region has the DNA TGTGCCAGCAGTACTGCCCGATATCAGCCCCAGCATTTT. Translation gives CASSTARYQPQHF.

This clonotype appeared a few times. The junction differs from germline at one of its ends, possibly a read error. The V gene is TRBV12-3 or TRBV12-4, the J gene TRBJ2-7; 10 bases map to TRBD2. The CDR3 spans 15 residues. The DNA for the CDR3 is TGTGCCAGCAGGTTAGCGGGAGGATTGAAGAACGAGCAGTACTTC. It yields the protein CASRLAGGLKNEQYF.

Only a few counts were recorded for this clonotype. This rearrangement joins TRBV4-3 to TRBJ2-4; 12 bases line up with TRBD2. The ends lost 3 bases at V and 6 bases at J; junction bases unmatched: 9. The CDR3 covers 17 residues. CDR1 is LGHNA, CDR2 YSLEER, per germline. The CDR3 loop is CASSQDLAGGLRNIQYF. CDR3 DNA: TGCGCCAGCAGCCAGGATCTAGCGGGGGGGCTCAGAAACATTCAGTACTTC.